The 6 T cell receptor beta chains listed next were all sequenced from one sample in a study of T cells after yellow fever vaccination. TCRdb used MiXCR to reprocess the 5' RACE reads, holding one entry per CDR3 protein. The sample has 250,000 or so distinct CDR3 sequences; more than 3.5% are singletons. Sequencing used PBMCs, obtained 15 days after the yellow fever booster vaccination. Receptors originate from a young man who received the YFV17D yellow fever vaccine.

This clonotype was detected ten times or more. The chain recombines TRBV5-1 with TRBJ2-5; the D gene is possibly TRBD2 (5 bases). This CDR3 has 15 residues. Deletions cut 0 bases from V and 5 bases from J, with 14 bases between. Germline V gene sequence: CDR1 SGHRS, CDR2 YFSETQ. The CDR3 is CASSLASRNEETQYF. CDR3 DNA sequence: TGCGCCAGCAGCTTGGCTAGCAGGAATGAGGAGACCCAGTACTTC.

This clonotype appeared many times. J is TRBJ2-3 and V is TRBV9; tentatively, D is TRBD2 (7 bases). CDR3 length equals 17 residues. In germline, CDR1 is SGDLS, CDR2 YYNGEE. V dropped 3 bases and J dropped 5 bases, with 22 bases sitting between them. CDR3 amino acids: CASSAQPTRGGGDTQYF. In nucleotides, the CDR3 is TGTGCCAGCAGCGCCCAACCTACTAGGGGGGGTGGAGATACGCAGTATTTT.

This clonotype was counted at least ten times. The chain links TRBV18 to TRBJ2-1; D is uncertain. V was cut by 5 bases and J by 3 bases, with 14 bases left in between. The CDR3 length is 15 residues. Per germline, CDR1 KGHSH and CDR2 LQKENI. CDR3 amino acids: CASSKDVRSYNEQFF. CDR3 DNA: TGTGCCAGCTCAAAGGACGTCCGGAGCTACAATGAGCAGTTCTTC.

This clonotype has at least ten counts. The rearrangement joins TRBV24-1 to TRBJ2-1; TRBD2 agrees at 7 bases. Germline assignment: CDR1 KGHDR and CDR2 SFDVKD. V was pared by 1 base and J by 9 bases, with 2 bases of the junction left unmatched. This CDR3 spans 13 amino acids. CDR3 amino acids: CATSDLASGEQFF. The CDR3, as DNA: TGTGCCACCAGTGATTTAGCTAGCGGTGAGCAGTTCTTC.

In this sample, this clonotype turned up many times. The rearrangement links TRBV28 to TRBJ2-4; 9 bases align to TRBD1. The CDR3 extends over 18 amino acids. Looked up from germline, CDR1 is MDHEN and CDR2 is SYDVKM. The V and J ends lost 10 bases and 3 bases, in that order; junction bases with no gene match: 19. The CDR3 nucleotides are TGTGCCACAACCCTGACGAACACAGGGGGCTCGGACAAAAACATTCAGTACTTC. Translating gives CATTLTNTGGSDKNIQYF.

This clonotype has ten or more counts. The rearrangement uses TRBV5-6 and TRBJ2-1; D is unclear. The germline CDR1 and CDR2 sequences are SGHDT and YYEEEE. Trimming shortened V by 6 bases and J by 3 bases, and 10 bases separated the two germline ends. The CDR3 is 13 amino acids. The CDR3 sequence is CASILWDYNEQFF. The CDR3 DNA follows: TGTGCCAGCATCCTCTGGGACTACAATGAGCAGTTCTTC.